Listed below are T cell receptor beta chains from one sample, sequenced in a study of human T cells and chemical hapten exposure. TCRdb used MiXCR to reprocess the RACE reads, holding one entry per CDR3 protein. The sample yields fewer than 100,000 distinct CDR3 sequences, around 12% seen once. The source was whole blood, collected in connection with sensitization to the hapten diphenylcyclopropenone (DPC). These receptors all come from a woman in her 40s with alopecia areata. Some clones in this sample may be carry-over from other donors' samples. The CDR3 runs from the conserved cysteine through the conserved F or W. The order of the fields is J gene, CDR3 length, clone size, V gene, D gene, CDR3 DNA, CDR3 protein. D genes are given only for firm matches. Size is omitted from some rows. Given values are once, few, many or a class for expanded clones.

J: TRBJ2-1
length: 14
size: many
V: TRBV29-1
D: .
DNA: TGCAGCGTTCGGCGGGGAAACTCCTACAATGAGCAGTTCTTC
CDR3: CSVRRGNSYNEQFF

J: TRBJ2-7
length: 13
size: .
V: TRBV29-1
D: .
DNA: TGCAGCGTTTTGGCGGGTTCCTCCTACGAGCAGTACTTC
CDR3: CSVLAGSSYEQYF

J: TRBJ2-6
length: 17
size: few
V: TRBV6-2/TRBV6-3
D: .
DNA: TGTGCCAGCCTACGAGGGGGGTCCCTCTCTGGGGCCAACGTCCTGACTTTC
CDR3: CASLRGGSLSGANVLTF

J: TRBJ1-2
length: 11
size: few
V: TRBV12-3/TRBV12-4
D: .
DNA: TGTGCCAGCAGTTTCTCCAGACAGTTATACTTC
CDR3: CASSFSRQLYF

J: TRBJ2-1
length: 13
size: many
V: TRBV11-3
D: .
DNA: TGTGCCAGCAGCTCCGCCTCCTACAATGAGCAGTTCTTC
CDR3: CASSSASYNEQFF

J: TRBJ2-5
length: 15
size: few
V: TRBV28
D: .
DNA: TGTGCCAGCAGTTTAGCGTCGCAGCACCAAGAGACCCAGTACTTC
CDR3: CASSLASQHQETQYF

J: TRBJ2-4
length: 13
size: .
V: TRBV27
D: .
DNA: TGTGCCAGCCGGGAAGGGACTCTAAACATTCAGTACTTC
CDR3: CASREGTLNIQYF

J: TRBJ1-3
length: 14
size: many
V: TRBV12-3/TRBV12-4
D: .
DNA: TGTGCCAGCAGCAAAGACAGCGGTGGAAACACCATATATTTT
CDR3: CASSKDSGGNTIYF

J: TRBJ1-5
length: 12
size: many
V: TRBV12-3/TRBV12-4
D: .
DNA: TGTGCCAGCACTCTGCTGGGTCAGCCCCAGCATTTT
CDR3: CASTLLGQPQHF

J: TRBJ2-1
length: 13
size: few
V: TRBV29-1
D: .
DNA: TGCAGCGTTGAAGAGTTACTAGTCAATGAGCAGTTCTTC
CDR3: CSVEELLVNEQFF

J: TRBJ2-7
length: 13
size: few
V: TRBV29-1
D: .
DNA: TGCAGCGTCAGGGGACACCTATCCTACGAGCAGTACTTC
CDR3: CSVRGHLSYEQYF

J: TRBJ1-2
length: 14
size: .
V: TRBV30
D: .
DNA: TGTGCCTGGAGTATAAGTAACTTCTACTATGGCTACACCTTC
CDR3: CAWSISNFYYGYTF

J: TRBJ2-1
length: 15
size: once
V: TRBV5-1
D: .
DNA: TGCGCCAGCAGCCCAGTAGCGGATTCCTACAATGAGCAGTTCTTC
CDR3: CASSPVADSYNEQFF

J: TRBJ1-5
length: 12
size: few
V: TRBV20-1
D: .
DNA: TGCAGTGCTAGAGCCGGGAATCAGCCCCAGCATTTT
CDR3: CSARAGNQPQHF

J: TRBJ2-1
length: 12
size: .
V: TRBV11-2
D: .
DNA: TGTGCCAGCAGCTTAAGGCGGAATGAGCAGTTCTTC
CDR3: CASSLRRNEQFF

J: TRBJ2-7
length: 15
size: .
V: TRBV2
D: TRBD1
DNA: TGTGCCAGCAGTGAAAGGGGACAGGGGGTGTTCGAGCAGTACTTC
CDR3: CASSERGQGVFEQYF

J: TRBJ1-5
length: 13
size: .
V: TRBV6-1
D: .
DNA: TGTGCCAGCAGTGGGACAGTAAATCAGCCCCAGCATTTT
CDR3: CASSGTVNQPQHF

J: TRBJ2-1
length: 15
size: few
V: TRBV29-1
D: .
DNA: TGCAGCGTTGAGGGAGGACTACATACCTACAATGAGCAGTTCTTC
CDR3: CSVEGGLHTYNEQFF

J: TRBJ2-2
length: 13
size: many
V: TRBV9
D: .
DNA: TGTGCCAGCAGCACCACGAGTACCGGGGAGCTGTTTTTT
CDR3: CASSTTSTGELFF

J: TRBJ2-2
length: 13
size: .
V: TRBV2
D: .
DNA: TGTGCCAGCACTTTCAGGGACACCGGGGAGCTGTTTTTT
CDR3: CASTFRDTGELFF

J: TRBJ2-7
length: 16
size: many
V: TRBV12-3/TRBV12-4
D: .
DNA: TGTGCCAGCAGTTTCTTATCGGTGTATGGATCCTACGAGCAGTACTTC
CDR3: CASSFLSVYGSYEQYF

J: TRBJ2-3
length: 14
size: .
V: TRBV6-5
D: .
DNA: TGTGCCAGCAGCACGGGGCATTTCACAGATACGCAGTATTTT
CDR3: CASSTGHFTDTQYF

J: TRBJ2-2
length: 15
size: .
V: TRBV12-3/TRBV12-4
D: .
DNA: TGTGCCAGCACCGCCACACGAGTTAACACCGGGGAGCTGTTTTTT
CDR3: CASTATRVNTGELFF

J: TRBJ2-7
length: 15
size: few
V: TRBV4-1
D: .
DNA: TGCGCCAGCAGCCAAGGGAGGGGTCTAGACTACGAGCAGTACTTC
CDR3: CASSQGRGLDYEQYF

J: TRBJ2-1
length: 19
size: .
V: TRBV6-2/TRBV6-3
D: TRBD2
DNA: TGTGCCAGCAGCCTTGGTGGTCTAGCGGGCCCGAGCTCCTACAATGAGCAGTTCTTC
CDR3: CASSLGGLAGPSSYNEQFF

J: TRBJ2-3
length: 17
size: .
V: TRBV5-1
D: TRBD2
DNA: TGCGCCAGCAGCTTGGGGGCTAGCGGGAGGAGTACAGATACGCAGTATTTT
CDR3: CASSLGASGRSTDTQYF

J: TRBJ2-2
length: 15
size: many
V: TRBV6-6
D: TRBD1
DNA: TGTGCCAGCAGTTCTACAGGGGGGACTACCGGGGAGCTGTTTTTT
CDR3: CASSSTGGTTGELFF

J: TRBJ2-6
length: 16
size: few
V: TRBV2
D: .
DNA: TGTGCCAGCAGCGACGACCCCCGCTCTGGGGCCAACGTCCTGACTTTC
CDR3: CASSDDPRSGANVLTF

J: TRBJ1-5
length: 15
size: many
V: TRBV7-8
D: TRBD1
DNA: TGTGCCAGCAGTTCTCAAGGACAGGCGAATCAGCCCCAGCATTTT
CDR3: CASSSQGQANQPQHF

J: TRBJ2-5
length: 16
size: many
V: TRBV5-5
D: .
DNA: TGTGCCAGCAGCTTGGAGGGGCACAGCCCCGGAGAGACCCAGTACTTC
CDR3: CASSLEGHSPGETQYF

J: TRBJ2-2
length: 20
size: many
V: TRBV3-1
D: TRBD2
DNA: TGTGCCAGCAGCCAAGAACGAGTTAGACTAGCGGGAGGAGGAGTCGAGGAGCTGTTTTTT
CDR3: CASSQERVRLAGGGVEELFF

J: TRBJ1-4
length: 13
size: few
V: TRBV4-2
D: .
DNA: TGTGCCAGCAGCCAGGGACCACGAGAAAAACTGTTTTTT
CDR3: CASSQGPREKLFF

J: TRBJ2-2
length: 14
size: many
V: TRBV7-9
D: .
DNA: TGTGCCAGCAGCTTCGGGCTTGACACCGGGGAGCTGTTTTTT
CDR3: CASSFGLDTGELFF

J: TRBJ1-1
length: 15
size: few
V: TRBV10-3
D: TRBD1
DNA: TGTGCCATCAGCACACAGGACAGGGTGAACACTGAAGCTTTCTTT
CDR3: CAISTQDRVNTEAFF

J: TRBJ2-7
length: 14
size: few
V: TRBV20-1
D: TRBD1
DNA: TGCAGTGCGGATAGACAGGGGGGGACCTACGAGCAGTACTTC
CDR3: CSADRQGGTYEQYF

J: TRBJ2-3
length: 12
size: .
V: TRBV20-1
D: .
DNA: TGCAGTGCTGGACCCAGGGCGCTTTGGCAGTATTTT
CDR3: CSAGPRALWQYF

J: TRBJ1-6
length: 14
size: few
V: TRBV29-1
D: TRBD1
DNA: TGCAGCGTACGCACAGGGGATCGAGATTCACCCCTCCACTTT
CDR3: CSVRTGDRDSPLHF

J: TRBJ2-2
length: 13
size: .
V: TRBV3-1
D: .
DNA: TGTGCCAGCAGCCAAGTAGGCAGCGGGGAGCTGTTTTTT
CDR3: CASSQVGSGELFF

J: TRBJ1-3
length: 12
size: .
V: TRBV12-3/TRBV12-4
D: .
DNA: TGTGCCAGCACCGCCTCTGGAAACACCATATATTTT
CDR3: CASTASGNTIYF

J: TRBJ2-7
length: 16
size: few
V: TRBV19
D: TRBD2
DNA: TGTGCCAGTAGTATTGATCAGACTAGCGGGAGGGCCAAGCAGTACTTC
CDR3: CASSIDQTSGRAKQYF

J: TRBJ1-1
length: 12
size: many
V: TRBV20-1
D: .
DNA: TGCAGTGCTAGTGTGGGGAACACTGAAGCTTTCTTT
CDR3: CSASVGNTEAFF

J: TRBJ1-5
length: 12
size: few
V: TRBV28
D: .
DNA: TGTGCCAGCGCTTCAGGTTACCAGCCCCAGCATTTT
CDR3: CASASGYQPQHF

J: TRBJ2-3
length: 15
size: many
V: TRBV19
D: TRBD1
DNA: TGTGCCAGTAGCCAAGACAGGGGAAGCACAGATACGCAGTATTTT
CDR3: CASSQDRGSTDTQYF

J: TRBJ2-5
length: 15
size: many
V: TRBV12-3/TRBV12-4
D: .
DNA: TGTGCCAGCAGTCCCAACCACGGCAGCCAAGAGACCCAGTACTTC
CDR3: CASSPNHGSQETQYF

J: TRBJ1-2
length: 14
size: few
V: TRBV5-1
D: TRBD1
DNA: TGCGCCAGCAGCCCCACCGGGACAGGGTCTGGCTACACCTTC
CDR3: CASSPTGTGSGYTF

J: TRBJ1-2
length: 13
size: few
V: TRBV27
D: TRBD1
DNA: TGTGCCAGCAAGCCAGGGGGCGCGGATGGCTACACCTTC
CDR3: CASKPGGADGYTF

J: TRBJ2-1
length: 15
size: .
V: TRBV29-1
D: TRBD1
DNA: TGCAGCGTTGAACGGGGGACAGGGAAATACAATGAGCAGTTCTTC
CDR3: CSVERGTGKYNEQFF

J: TRBJ1-4
length: 11
size: many
V: TRBV6-6
D: .
DNA: TGTGCCAGCACGAGAAATGAAAAACTGTTTTTT
CDR3: CASTRNEKLFF

J: TRBJ1-1
length: 14
size: many
V: TRBV12-3/TRBV12-4
D: .
DNA: TGTGCCAGCAGTTTAACAGGGCCTGAGACTGAAGCTTTCTTT
CDR3: CASSLTGPETEAFF

J: TRBJ2-3
length: 14
size: few
V: TRBV20-1
D: .
DNA: TGCAGTGCTAAGGGAGCGGCTAGCACAGATACGCAGTATTTT
CDR3: CSAKGAASTDTQYF